What follows describes a single T cell receptor (beta chain). The method was immunoSEQ multiplex PCR; TCRdb's version includes in-frame clones alone and lacks a portion of them. This table has more than 15,000 clones, approximately 91% appearing once. The data originate from a study of blood T cell repertoires in COVID-19. Germline trimming cut 3 bases from V and 7 bases from J; bases unmatched to any gene: 4. CDR1 and CDR2 from the germline V gene are SGDLS and YYNGEE. The CDR3 sequence is 13 residues long. The chain is built from TRBV9 and TRBJ1-2; TRBD1 matches 9 bases. Sequencing used peripheral blood. The TCR comes from a man between 40 and 49 years old with active COVID-19. Here the CDR3 DNA reads TGTGCCAGCAGCGCCGGGACAGGGTCTGGCTACACCTTC. This sequence encodes CASSAGTGSGYTF.